This T cell receptor beta chain was captured by sequencing in a study of regulatory T cells in long-lasting Graves disease. Time point indicated: newly diagnosed GD, antithyroid drugs for less than 3 months. Extracted RNA from PBMCs served as the source of the TCR library. Assembly of TCR beta libraries relied on iRepertoire HTBI primers together with Arm-PCR of CDR3 regions. In TCRdb, the multiplex PCR reads were re-called with MiXCR into one record per CDR3 protein. The table includes about 330,000 distinct CDR3 sequences, 15% to 20% detected once. Concerning this clonotype: One junction end does not reproduce the germline sequence, and a read error may be involved.

The CDR3 sequence is 15 residues long. Germline CDR1 and CDR2: SGHTA and FQGNSA. The same specimen was also included in a second study, on T cells in Graves' hyperthyroidism and ophthalmopathy.

The chain links TRBV7-2 to TRBJ1-5, with 7 bases matching TRBD1. Here the sequenced sample was peripheral blood mononuclear cells (PBMCs), taken at new diagnosis, from a patient treated with antithyroid drugs. The clonotype was recovered from a woman aged 18-29 years with Graves disease. CDR3 residues: CASSLVGGGGQPRHF. The CDR3 DNA reads TGTGCCAGCAGCTTAGTCGGAGGGGGCGGTCAGCCCCGGCATTTT.